The rows below give T cell receptor beta chains drawn from one sample of a study of response to subunit inactivated influenza vaccine. TCRdb reprocessed the RT-PCR reads with MiXCR, giving one entry per CDR3 protein. The table lists 860,000 or so distinct CDR3 sequences, less than 25% of them singletons. The sample here was PBMCs from blood, taken about 5 days after vaccination. The receptors here all came from a man aged 45 to 65 who received an inactivated influenza vaccine. CDR3s include the opening cysteine and the closing phenylalanine or tryptophan. D genes are given only for firm matches. Expanded clones are given a class, and other clones once, few, many or no size at all.

d_gene	abundance	v_gene	j_gene	CDR3nt	CDR3aa
NA	NA	TRBV20-1	TRBJ1-2	TGCAGTGCTAGTATCCCCGGGATGGGCTACACCTTC	CSASIPGMGYTF
TRBD1	NA	TRBV29-1	TRBJ2-7	TGCAGCGTTTACCCGATCCAGGGGGCGGGAGAGCAGTACTTC	CSVYPIQGAGEQYF
TRBD2	few	TRBV29-1	TRBJ2-3	TGCAGCGTTGGGAAGACTAGCGGGAGAGGGGGTACGCAGTATTTT	CSVGKTSGRGGTQYF
NA	NA	TRBV12-3/TRBV12-4	TRBJ2-1	TGTGCCAGCAGTTTAGTGGAAAACAACAATGAGCAGTTCTTC	CASSLVENNNEQFF
NA	NA	TRBV28	TRBJ1-5	TGTGCCAGCAGATCCCCAAAACAGGGTTTCAATCAGCCCCAGCATTTT	CASRSPKQGFNQPQHF
NA	NA	TRBV20-1	TRBJ1-4	TGCAGTGCGTCCTTGGTGGAGGAAAAACTGTTTTTT	CSASLVEEKLFF
NA	many	TRBV6-1	TRBJ2-7	TGTGCCAGCAGTACGCCCCGCTCCTACGAGCAGTACTTC	CASSTPRSYEQYF
TRBD2	NA	TRBV7-9	TRBJ2-1	TGTGCCAGCAGTACCGTAGCGGGGGCTTACAATGAGCAGTTCTTC	CASSTVAGAYNEQFF
NA	NA	TRBV7-8	TRBJ1-1	TGTGCCAGCAGCTTAGCAGCGTACATGAACACTGAAGCTTTCTTT	CASSLAAYMNTEAFF
TRBD2	many	TRBV9	TRBJ2-1	TGTGCCAGCAGCGCGAGCGGGAATGGAGGGAATGAGCAGTTCTTC	CASSASGNGGNEQFF
NA	NA	TRBV5-1	TRBJ2-2	TGCGCCAGCCTTCGGGAGACAAACACCGGGGAGCTGTTTTTT	CASLRETNTGELFF
TRBD2	few	TRBV29-1	TRBJ2-7	TGCAGCGTACGGACTAGCGGGAGTAATTACGAGCAGTACTTC	CSVRTSGSNYEQYF
NA	once	TRBV5-6	TRBJ2-2	TGTGCCAGCAGCTTTGGAAAGATGGAGACCGGGGAGCTGTTTTTT	CASSFGKMETGELFF
NA	NA	TRBV4-1	TRBJ2-5	TGCGCCAGCAGCCTCGTTTCGGGATTTGGAGAGACCCAGTACTTC	CASSLVSGFGETQYF
NA	few	TRBV29-1	TRBJ1-2	TGCAGCTCAAGGGGAGGGGACAAGGGGAACTATGGCTACACCTTC	CSSRGGDKGNYGYTF
NA	few	TRBV5-5	TRBJ1-1	TGTGCCAGCAGCTTACTTACAAGGACTGAAGCTTTCTTT	CASSLLTRTEAFF
TRBD1	few	TRBV30	TRBJ2-5	TGTGCCTGGACCTTAGGGACAGGGTCATTGGAGACCCAGTACTTC	CAWTLGTGSLETQYF
TRBD1	NA	TRBV5-1	TRBJ2-1	TGCGCCAGCAGCTCGAACAGGGGCAATGAGCAGTTCTTC	CASSSNRGNEQFF
TRBD2	NA	TRBV6-2/TRBV6-3	TRBJ2-1	TGTGCCAGCAGTTACTATCGAAAGGGCGGGAGGGCCTACAATGAGCAGTTCTTC	CASSYYRKGGRAYNEQFF
NA	NA	TRBV20-1	TRBJ2-1	TGCAGTGCTAGAGTCTACGCCGGTGAGCAGTTCTTC	CSARVYAGEQFF
TRBD2	NA	TRBV10-3	TRBJ2-2	TGTGCCATCCCCCTCGGTGCGGGAGCGTACACCGGGGAGCTGTTTTTT	CAIPLGAGAYTGELFF
TRBD1	NA	TRBV9	TRBJ2-3	TGTGCCAGCACCAGGGGACAGCGAACAGATACGCAGTATTTT	CASTRGQRTDTQYF
TRBD2	NA	TRBV6-2/TRBV6-3	TRBJ2-7	TGTGCCAGCAGTTACGCCGCAGCGGGAGGCTACGAGCAGTACTTC	CASSYAAAGGYEQYF
NA	few	TRBV7-8	TRBJ1-6	TGTGCCAGCAGCCAATCAAGCGTTGGAAATTCACCCCTCCACTTT	CASSQSSVGNSPLHF
TRBD1	NA	TRBV20-1	TRBJ1-2	TGCAGTGCTACAGTTTCCGGGACAGGGGGAATTTATGGCTACACCTTC	CSATVSGTGGIYGYTF
NA	few	TRBV12-3/TRBV12-4	TRBJ1-5	TGTGCCAGCAGTGGGCATGGGTCCTCCTACAATCAGCCCCAGCATTTT	CASSGHGSSYNQPQHF
NA	few	TRBV15	TRBJ2-7	TGTGCCACCAGCAGAGTACCAGGGAGCTCCTACGAGCAGTACTTC	CATSRVPGSSYEQYF
NA	many	TRBV29-1	TRBJ2-1	TGCAGCGTTGAAGGGCCTAGCTCCTACAATGAGCAGTTCTTC	CSVEGPSSYNEQFF
TRBD1	NA	TRBV18	TRBJ2-3	TGTGCCAGCTCACCTCTGGGACAGACAACAGATACGCAGTATTTT	CASSPLGQTTDTQYF
TRBD1	NA	TRBV12-3/TRBV12-4	TRBJ1-4	TGTGCCAGCAGCCACAGGGGGCAGGAAAAACTGTTTTTT	CASSHRGQEKLFF
NA	NA	TRBV11-2	TRBJ2-7	TGTGCCAGCAGCCAAGGGACCCCATACGAGCAGTACTTC	CASSQGTPYEQYF
NA	few	TRBV27	TRBJ2-1	TGTGCCAGCAGCCGACACCAGGGACACTCCTACAATGAGCAGTTCTTC	CASSRHQGHSYNEQFF
TRBD2	NA	TRBV20-1	TRBJ2-5	TGCAGTGCCTTCCCGGTGACAGTAATAGCGGGAGCAGAGGAGACCCAGTACTTC	CSAFPVTVIAGAEETQYF
NA	few	TRBV20-1	TRBJ1-5	TGCAGTGCCGACCGGTTGGGGGATCAGCCCCAGCATTTT	CSADRLGDQPQHF
NA	few	TRBV5-1	TRBJ2-7	TGCGCCAGCAGCTTGGGATTAGAACGTGCGGGGGAGCAGTACTTC	CASSLGLERAGEQYF
NA	NA	TRBV28	TRBJ2-7	TGTGCCAGCACCCTCCACGGGGGTCACGACGAGCAGTACTTC	CASTLHGGHDEQYF
NA	NA	TRBV5-8	TRBJ2-7	TGTGCCAGCAGCTACGAACAGCACTACGAGCAGTACTTC	CASSYEQHYEQYF